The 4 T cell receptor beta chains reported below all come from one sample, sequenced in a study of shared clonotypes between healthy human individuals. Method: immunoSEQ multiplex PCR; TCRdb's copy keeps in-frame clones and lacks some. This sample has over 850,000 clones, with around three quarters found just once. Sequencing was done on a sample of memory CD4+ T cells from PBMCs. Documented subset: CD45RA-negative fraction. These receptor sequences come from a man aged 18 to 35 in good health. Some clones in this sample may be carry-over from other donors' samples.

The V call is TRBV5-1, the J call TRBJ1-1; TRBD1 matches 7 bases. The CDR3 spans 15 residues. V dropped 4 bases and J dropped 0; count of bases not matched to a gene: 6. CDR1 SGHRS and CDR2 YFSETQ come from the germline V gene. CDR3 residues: CASSPVTGVNTEAFF. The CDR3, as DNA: TGCGCCAGCAGCCCGGTTACAGGGGTGAACACTGAAGCTTTCTTT.

This CDR3 is CASSPTTLAGEETQYF. CDR3 nucleotide sequence: TGTGCCAGCAGCCCGACAACTCTAGCGGGGGAAGAGACCCAGTACTTC. V usage is TRBV28 and J usage is TRBJ2-5; 10 bases map to TRBD2. The CDR3 length is 16 residues. Germline assignment: CDR1 MDHEN and CDR2 SYDVKM. J gave up 3 bases and V 6 bases, and 10 bases lay outside the gene matches.

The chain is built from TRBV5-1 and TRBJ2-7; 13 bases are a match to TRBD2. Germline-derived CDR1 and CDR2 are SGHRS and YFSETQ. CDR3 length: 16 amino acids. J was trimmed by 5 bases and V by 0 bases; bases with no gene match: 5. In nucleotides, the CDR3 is TGCGCCAGCAGCTTGGGGACTAGCGGGAGAATCGACGAGCAGTACTTC. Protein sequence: CASSLGTSGRIDEQYF.

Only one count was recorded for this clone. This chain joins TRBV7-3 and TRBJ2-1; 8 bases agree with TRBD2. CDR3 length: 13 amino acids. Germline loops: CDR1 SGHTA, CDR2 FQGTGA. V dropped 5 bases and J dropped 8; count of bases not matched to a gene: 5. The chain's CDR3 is CASSREGLDEQFF. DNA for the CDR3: TGTGCCAGCAGCCGGGAGGGGCTGGATGAGCAGTTCTTC. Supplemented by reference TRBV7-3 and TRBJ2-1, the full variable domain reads GAGVSQTPSNKVTEKGKYVELRCDPISGHTALYWYRQSLGQGPEFLIYFQGTGAADDSGLPNDRFFAVRPEGSVSTLKIQRTERGDSAVYLCASSREGLDEQFFGPGTRLTVL.